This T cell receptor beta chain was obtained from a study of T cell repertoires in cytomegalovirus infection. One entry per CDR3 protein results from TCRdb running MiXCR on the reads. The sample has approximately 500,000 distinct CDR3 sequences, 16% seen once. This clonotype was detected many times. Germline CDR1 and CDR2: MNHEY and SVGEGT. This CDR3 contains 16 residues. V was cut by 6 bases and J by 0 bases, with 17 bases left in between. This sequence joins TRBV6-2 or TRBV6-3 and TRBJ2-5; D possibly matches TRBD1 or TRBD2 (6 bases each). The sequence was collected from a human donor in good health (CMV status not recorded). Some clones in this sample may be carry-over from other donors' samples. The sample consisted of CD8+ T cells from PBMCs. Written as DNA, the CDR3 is TGTGCCAGCAGCCGGGGGCGTTACGGGAACCAAGAGACCCAGTACTTC. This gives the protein CASSRGRYGNQETQYF.